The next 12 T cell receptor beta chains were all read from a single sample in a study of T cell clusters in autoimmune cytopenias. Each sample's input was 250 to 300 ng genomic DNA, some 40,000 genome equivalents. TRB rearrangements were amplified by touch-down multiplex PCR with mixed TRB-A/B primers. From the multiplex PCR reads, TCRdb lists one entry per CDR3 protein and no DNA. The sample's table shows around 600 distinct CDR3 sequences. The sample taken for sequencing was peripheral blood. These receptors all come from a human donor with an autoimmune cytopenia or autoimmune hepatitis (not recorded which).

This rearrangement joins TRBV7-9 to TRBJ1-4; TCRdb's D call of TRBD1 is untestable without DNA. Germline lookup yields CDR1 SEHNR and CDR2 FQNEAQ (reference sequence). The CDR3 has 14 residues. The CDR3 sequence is CASSTRQGTEKLFF.

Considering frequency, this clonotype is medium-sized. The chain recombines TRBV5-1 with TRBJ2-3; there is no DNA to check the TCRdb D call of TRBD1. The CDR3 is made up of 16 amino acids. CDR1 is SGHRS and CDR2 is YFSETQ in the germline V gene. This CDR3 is CASSLWGEVGTDTQYF.

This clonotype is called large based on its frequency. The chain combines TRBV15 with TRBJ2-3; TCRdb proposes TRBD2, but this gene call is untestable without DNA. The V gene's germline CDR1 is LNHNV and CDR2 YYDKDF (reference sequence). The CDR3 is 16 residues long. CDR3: CATSRAWSGGTDTQYF.

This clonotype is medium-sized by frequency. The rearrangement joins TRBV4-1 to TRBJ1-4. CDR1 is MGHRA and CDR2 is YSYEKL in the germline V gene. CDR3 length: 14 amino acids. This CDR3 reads CASSPTQTNEKLFF.

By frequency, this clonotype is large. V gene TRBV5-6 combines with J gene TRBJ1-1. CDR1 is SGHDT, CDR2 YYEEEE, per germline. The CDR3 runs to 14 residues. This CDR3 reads CASSLEGSHTEAFF.

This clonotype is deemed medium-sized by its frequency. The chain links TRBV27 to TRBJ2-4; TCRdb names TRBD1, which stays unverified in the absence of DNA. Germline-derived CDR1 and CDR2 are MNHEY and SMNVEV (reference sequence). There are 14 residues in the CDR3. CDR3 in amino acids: CASSLYRAKNIQYF.

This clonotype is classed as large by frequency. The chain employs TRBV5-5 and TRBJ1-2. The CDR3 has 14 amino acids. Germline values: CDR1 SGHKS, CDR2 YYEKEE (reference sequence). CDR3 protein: CASSLGASLFGYTF.

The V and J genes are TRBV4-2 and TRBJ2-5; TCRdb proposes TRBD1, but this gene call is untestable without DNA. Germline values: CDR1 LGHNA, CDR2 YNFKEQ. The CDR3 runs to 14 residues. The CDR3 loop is CASSQAMGVYEQYF.

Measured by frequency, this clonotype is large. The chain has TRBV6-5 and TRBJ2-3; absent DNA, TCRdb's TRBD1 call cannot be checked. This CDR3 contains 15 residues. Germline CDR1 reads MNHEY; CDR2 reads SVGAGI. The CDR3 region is CASSFQTGNTDTQYF.

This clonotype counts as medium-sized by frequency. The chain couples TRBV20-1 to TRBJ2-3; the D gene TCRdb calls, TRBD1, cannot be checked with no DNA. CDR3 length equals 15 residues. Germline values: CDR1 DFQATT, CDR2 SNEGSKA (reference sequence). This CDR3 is CSARVPQTGTDTQYF.

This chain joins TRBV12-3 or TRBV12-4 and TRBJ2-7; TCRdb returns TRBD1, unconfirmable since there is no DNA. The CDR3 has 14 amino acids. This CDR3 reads CASRVTGGSNEQYF.

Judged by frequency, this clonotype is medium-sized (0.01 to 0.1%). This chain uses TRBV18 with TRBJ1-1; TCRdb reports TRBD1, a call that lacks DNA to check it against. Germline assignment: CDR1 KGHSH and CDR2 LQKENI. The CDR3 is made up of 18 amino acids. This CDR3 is CASSPQAQGAGANTEAFF. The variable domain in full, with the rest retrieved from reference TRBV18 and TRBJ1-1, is NAGVMQNPRHLVRRRGQEARLRCSPMKGHSHVYWYRQLPEEGLKFMVYLQKENIIDESGMPKERFSAEFPKEGPSILRIQQVVRGDSAAYFCASSPQAQGAGANTEAFFGQGTRLTVV.